The sequence of this T cell receptor beta chain was determined in a study of T cell changes during pregnancy in multiple sclerosis. CDR1 is ENHRY, CDR2 SYGVKD, per germline. The junction had 0 bases not matched to a gene; V was cut back by 3 bases and J by 0 bases. CDR3 length equals 15 residues. Repertoires were generated with immunoSEQ multiplex PCR, while TCRdb's copy carries only in-frame clones and drops some. The data show 20,000 to 25,000 clones, with more than 85% seen just once and around 7% held by the top ten. This sample comprised CD8+ T cells from peripheral blood mononuclear cells, obtained in the first trimester of pregnancy. The gene calls are TRBV10-3 and TRBJ2-3; TRBD2 matches 10 bases. The clonotype was recovered from a female donor with multiple sclerosis, enrolled in a pregnancy study. For the CDR3, the DNA is TGTGCCATCAGTGATAGCGGGAGGAGCACAGATACGCAGTATTTT. It is translated as CAISDSGRSTDTQYF.